These T cell receptor beta chains were read from a single sample in a study of blood T cell repertoires in COVID-19. Using immunoSEQ multiplex PCR, the repertoire was profiled, and TCRdb retains in-frame clones only, with some absent. The sample contains more than 300,000 clones, approximately 84% of which appear only once. Sequenced input: PBMCs or T cells enriched from blood (not recorded which). These receptor sequences come from a woman under 30 who had recovered from COVID-19. Both conserved end residues are part of each CDR3.

cdr3_aa,j_call,v_call
CATSDRWGYGYTF,TRBJ1-2,TRBV28
CASSPWTGEETQYF,TRBJ2-5,TRBV7-8
CASSFAAGGSDTQYF,TRBJ2-3,TRBV28
CASSLTENTEAFF,TRBJ1-1,TRBV28
CASSLVVGSSGNTIYF,TRBJ1-3,TRBV28
CASSFTGGAGYTF,TRBJ1-2,TRBV5-1
CASLTGANLGAFF,TRBJ1-1,TRBV2
CASSLVRTGETSYEQYF,TRBJ2-7,TRBV5-1
CASRWANSGLSPLHF,TRBJ1-6,TRBV6-5
CASSTQGMVSNQPQHF,TRBJ1-5,TRBV19
CSVDPLGVHYTF,TRBJ1-2,TRBV29-1
CASSSRGGDDEKLFF,TRBJ1-4,TRBV11-1
CASTRDGNYEQYF,TRBJ2-7,TRBV6-5
CASSFAVTANTEAFF,TRBJ1-1,TRBV7-2
CASSGLPRTGELFF,TRBJ2-2,TRBV27
CASRGAPESYEQYF,TRBJ2-7,TRBV5-1
CASSPNIQRGNEQFF,TRBJ2-1,TRBV27
CASSLAAAAYTEAFF,TRBJ1-1,TRBV7-2
CASSPTSFYEQYF,TRBJ2-7,TRBV4-1
CASSRTGTIYNEQFF,TRBJ2-1,TRBV6-5
CASSLAGTINNEQFF,TRBJ2-1,TRBV27
CAIKLDRGRYSYGYTF,TRBJ1-2,TRBV10-3
CASSPRTSGGETQYF,TRBJ2-5,TRBV7-9